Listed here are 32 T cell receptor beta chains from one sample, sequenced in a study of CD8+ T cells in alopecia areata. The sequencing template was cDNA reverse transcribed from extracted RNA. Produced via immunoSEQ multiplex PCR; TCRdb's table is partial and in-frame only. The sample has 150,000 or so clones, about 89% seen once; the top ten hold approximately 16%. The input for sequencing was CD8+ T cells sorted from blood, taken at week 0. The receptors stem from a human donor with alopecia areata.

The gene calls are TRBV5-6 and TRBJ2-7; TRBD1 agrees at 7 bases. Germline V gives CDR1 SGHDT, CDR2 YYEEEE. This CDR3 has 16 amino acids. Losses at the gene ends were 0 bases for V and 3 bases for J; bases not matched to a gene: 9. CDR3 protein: CASSLAGDRELYEQYF. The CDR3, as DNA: TGTGCCAGCAGCTTGGCCGGTGACAGGGAACTCTACGAGCAGTACTTC.

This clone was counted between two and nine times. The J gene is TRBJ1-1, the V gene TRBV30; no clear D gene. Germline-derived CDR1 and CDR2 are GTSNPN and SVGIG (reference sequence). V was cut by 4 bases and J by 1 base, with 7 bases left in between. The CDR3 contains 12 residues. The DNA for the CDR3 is TGTGCCTGGAAATGGGGGAACACTGAAGCTTTCTTT. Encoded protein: CAWKWGNTEAFF.

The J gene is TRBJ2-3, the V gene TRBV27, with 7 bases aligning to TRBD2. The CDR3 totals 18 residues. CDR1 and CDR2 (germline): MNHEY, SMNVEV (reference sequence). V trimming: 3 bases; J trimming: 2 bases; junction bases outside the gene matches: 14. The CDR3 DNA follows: TGTGCCAGCAGTTTGAGGGGCCGCTCGGGAGGTCTCACAGATACGCAGTATTTT. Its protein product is CASSLRGRSGGLTDTQYF.

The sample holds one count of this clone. This CDR3 is CASSLGQGASGELFF. Written as DNA, the CDR3 is TGTGCCAGTAGTCTCGGACAGGGGGCGTCCGGGGAGCTGTTTTTT. The chain links TRBV19 to TRBJ2-2; TRBD1 aligns across 11 bases. This CDR3 has 15 amino acids. V lost 5 bases and J lost 6; bases outside the gene matches: 5. CDR1 and CDR2 (germline): LNHDA, SQIVND (reference sequence).

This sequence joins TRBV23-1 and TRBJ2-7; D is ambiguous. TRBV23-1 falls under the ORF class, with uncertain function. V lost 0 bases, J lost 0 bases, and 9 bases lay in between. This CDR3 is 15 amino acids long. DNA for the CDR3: TGCGCCAGCAGTCAATCACGAGTTCCCTCCTACGAGCAGTACTTC. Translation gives CASSQSRVPSYEQYF.

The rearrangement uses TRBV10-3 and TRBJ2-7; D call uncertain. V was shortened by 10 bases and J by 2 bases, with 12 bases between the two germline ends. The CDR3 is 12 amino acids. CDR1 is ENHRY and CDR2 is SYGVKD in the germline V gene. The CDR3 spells CATKGSAYEQYF. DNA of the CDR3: TGTGCCACCAAAGGCAGCGCCTACGAGCAGTACTTC.

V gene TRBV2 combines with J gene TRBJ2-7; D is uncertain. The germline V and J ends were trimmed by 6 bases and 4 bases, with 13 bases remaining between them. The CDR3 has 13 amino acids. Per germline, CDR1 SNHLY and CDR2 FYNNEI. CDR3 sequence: CASRTRSSYEQYF. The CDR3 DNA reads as TGTGCCAGCAGGACCCGCTCCTCTTACGAGCAGTACTTC.

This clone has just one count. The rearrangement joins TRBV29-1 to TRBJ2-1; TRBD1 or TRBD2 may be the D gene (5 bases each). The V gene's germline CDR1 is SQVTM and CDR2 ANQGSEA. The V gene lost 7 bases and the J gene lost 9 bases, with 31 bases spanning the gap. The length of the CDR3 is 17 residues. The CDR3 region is CSGWGPIQGHPDVEQFF. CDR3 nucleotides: TGCAGCGGTTGGGGACCAATCCAAGGGCACCCCGATGTTGAGCAGTTCTTC.

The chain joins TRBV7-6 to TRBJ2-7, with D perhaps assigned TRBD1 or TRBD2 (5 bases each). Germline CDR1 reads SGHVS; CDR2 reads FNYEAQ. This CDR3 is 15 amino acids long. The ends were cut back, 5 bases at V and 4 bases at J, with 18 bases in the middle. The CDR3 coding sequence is TGTGCCAGCAGCCGAGAGGGACCCCCTTCTTACGAGCAGTACTTC. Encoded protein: CASSREGPPSYEQYF.

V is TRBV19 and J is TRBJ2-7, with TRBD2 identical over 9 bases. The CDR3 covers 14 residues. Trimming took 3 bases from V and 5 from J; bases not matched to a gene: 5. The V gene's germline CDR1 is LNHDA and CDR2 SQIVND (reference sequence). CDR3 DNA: TGTGCCAGTAGTATTCTAGCGGGACTCGACGAGCAGTACTTC. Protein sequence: CASSILAGLDEQYF.

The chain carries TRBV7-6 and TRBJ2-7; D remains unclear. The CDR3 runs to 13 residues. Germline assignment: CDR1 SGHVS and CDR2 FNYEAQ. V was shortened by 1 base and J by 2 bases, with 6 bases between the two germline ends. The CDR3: CASSLGNTYEQYF. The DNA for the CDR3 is TGTGCCAGCAGCTTAGGAAATACCTACGAGCAGTACTTC.

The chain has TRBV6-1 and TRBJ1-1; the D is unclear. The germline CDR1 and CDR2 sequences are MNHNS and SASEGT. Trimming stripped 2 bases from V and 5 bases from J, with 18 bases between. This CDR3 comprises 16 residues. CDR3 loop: CASSEPPWEMRTEAFF. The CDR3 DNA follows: TGTGCCAGCAGTGAACCCCCGTGGGAAATGAGGACTGAAGCTTTCTTT.

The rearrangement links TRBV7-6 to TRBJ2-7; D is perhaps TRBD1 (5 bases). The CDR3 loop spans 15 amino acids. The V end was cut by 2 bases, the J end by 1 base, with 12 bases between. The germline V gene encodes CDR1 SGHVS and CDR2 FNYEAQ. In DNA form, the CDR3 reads TGTGCCAGCAGCTTAAGGCCAGGGCGGTCCTACGAGCAGTACTTC. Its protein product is CASSLRPGRSYEQYF.

For the CDR3, the DNA is TGTGCCAGCAGCGTAGAGGGTAGTAGCAATCAGCCCCAGCATTTT. Protein sequence: CASSVEGSSNQPQHF. The chain is built from TRBV9 and TRBJ1-5, with D unresolved. Trimming took 0 bases from V and 0 from J, leaving 7 bases between them. The CDR3 consists of 15 residues. Germline CDR1 SGDLS, CDR2 YYNGEE.

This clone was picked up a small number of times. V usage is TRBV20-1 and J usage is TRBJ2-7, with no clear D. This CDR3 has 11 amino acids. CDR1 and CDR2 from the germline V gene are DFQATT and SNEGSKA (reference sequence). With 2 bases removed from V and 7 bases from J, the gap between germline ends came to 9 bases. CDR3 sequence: CSARQVREQYF. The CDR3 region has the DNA TGCAGTGCTAGACAGGTTCGGGAGCAGTACTTC.

The CDR3 reads CSAGRSNQPQHF. The CDR3 DNA reads TGCAGCGCCGGTAGGAGCAATCAGCCCCAGCATTTT. The chain joins TRBV29-1 to TRBJ1-5; no clear D gene. The V end lost 7 bases, the J end lost 1 base, and 8 bases lay between the germline ends. Per germline, CDR1 SQVTM and CDR2 ANQGSEA. The CDR3 has 12 residues.

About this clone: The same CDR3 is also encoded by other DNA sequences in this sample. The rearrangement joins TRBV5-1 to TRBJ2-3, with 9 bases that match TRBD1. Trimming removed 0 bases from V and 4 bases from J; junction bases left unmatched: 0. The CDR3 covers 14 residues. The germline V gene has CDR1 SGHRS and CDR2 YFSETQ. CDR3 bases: TGCGCCAGCAGCTTGGGACAGGGGGCAGATACGCAGTATTTT. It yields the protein CASSLGQGADTQYF.

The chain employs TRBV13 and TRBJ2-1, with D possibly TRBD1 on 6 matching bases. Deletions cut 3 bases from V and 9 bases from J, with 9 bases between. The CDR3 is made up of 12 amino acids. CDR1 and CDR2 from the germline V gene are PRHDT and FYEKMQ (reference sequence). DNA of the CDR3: TGTGCCAGCAGCTTCTCAGGGGCTGAGCAGTTCTTC. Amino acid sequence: CASSFSGAEQFF.

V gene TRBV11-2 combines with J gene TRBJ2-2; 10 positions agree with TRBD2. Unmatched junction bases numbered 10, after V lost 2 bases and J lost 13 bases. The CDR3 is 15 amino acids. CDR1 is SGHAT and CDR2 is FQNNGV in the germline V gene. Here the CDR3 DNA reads TGTGCCAGCAGCTTAATGGCTAGCGGGAGCCCCGGGCTGTTTTTT. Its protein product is CASSLMASGSPGLFF.

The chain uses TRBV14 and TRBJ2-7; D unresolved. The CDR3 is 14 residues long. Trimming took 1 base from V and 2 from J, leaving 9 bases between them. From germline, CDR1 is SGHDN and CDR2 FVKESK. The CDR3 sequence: CASSQVAGPYEQYF. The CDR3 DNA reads TGTGCCAGCAGCCAAGTTGCCGGCCCCTACGAGCAGTACTTC.

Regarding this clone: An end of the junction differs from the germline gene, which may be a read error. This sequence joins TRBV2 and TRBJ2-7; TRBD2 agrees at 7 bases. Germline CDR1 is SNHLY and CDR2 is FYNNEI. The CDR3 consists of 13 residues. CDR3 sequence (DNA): TGTGCCAGCAGAGAAGGGACTACCTACGAGCAGTACTTC. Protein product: CASREGTTYEQYF.

DNA for the CDR3: TGTGCCAGCAGCTTGTCTCGCGGGAGGGCCCACGGGGAGCTGTTTTTT. It is translated as CASSLSRGRAHGELFF. The chain is built from TRBV11-1 and TRBJ2-2; 9 bases match TRBD2. The CDR3 covers 16 residues. From germline, CDR1 is SGHAT and CDR2 FQDESV (reference sequence). Trimming cost V 3 bases and J 7 bases; bases outside gene matches: 9.

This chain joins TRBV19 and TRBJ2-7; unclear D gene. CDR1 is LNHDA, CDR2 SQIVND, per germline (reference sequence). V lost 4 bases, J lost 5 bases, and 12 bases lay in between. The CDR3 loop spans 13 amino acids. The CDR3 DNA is TGTGCCAGTAGTAAAGTGTCGGCCGACGAGCAGTACTTC. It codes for CASSKVSADEQYF.

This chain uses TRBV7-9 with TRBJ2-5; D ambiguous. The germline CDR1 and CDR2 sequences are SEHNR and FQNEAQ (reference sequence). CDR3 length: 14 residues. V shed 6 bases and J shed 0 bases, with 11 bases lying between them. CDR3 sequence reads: CASSLDWNQETQYF. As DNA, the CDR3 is TGTGCCAGCAGTCTTGACTGGAACCAAGAGACCCAGTACTTC.

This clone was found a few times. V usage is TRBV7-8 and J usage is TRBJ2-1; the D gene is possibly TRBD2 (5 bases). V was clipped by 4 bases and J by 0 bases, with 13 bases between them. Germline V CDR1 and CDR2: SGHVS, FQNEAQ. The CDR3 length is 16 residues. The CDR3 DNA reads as TGTGCCAGCAGCTCCGTTAGCGAGAGCTCCTACAATGAGCAGTTCTTC. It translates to CASSSVSESSYNEQFF.

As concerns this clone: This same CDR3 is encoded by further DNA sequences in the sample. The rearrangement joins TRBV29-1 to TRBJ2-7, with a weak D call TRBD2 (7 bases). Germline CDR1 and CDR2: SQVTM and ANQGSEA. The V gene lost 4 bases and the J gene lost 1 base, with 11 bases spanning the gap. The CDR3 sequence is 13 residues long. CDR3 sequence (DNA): TGCAGCGTTGGGGGGGGCAGTTCCTACGAGCAGTACTTC. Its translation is CSVGGGSSYEQYF.

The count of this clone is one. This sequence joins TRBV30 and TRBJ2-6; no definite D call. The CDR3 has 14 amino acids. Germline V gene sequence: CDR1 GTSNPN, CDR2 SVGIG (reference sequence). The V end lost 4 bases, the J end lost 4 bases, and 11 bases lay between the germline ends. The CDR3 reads CAWTPPDGANVLTF. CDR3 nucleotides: TGTGCCTGGACGCCCCCAGACGGGGCCAACGTCCTGACTTTC.

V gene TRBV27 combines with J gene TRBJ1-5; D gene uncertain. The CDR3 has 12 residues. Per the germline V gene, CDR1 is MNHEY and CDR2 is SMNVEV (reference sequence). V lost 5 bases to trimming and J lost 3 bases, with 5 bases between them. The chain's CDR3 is CASSRLNQPQHF. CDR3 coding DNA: TGTGCCAGCAGTCGACTCAATCAGCCCCAGCATTTT.

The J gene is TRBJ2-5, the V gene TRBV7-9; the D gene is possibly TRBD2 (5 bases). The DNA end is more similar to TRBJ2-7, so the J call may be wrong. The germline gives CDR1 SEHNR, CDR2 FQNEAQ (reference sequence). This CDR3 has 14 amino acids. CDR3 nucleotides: TGTGCCAGCAGCTTGGGATCTAGCCTCTACGAGCAGTACTTC. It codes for CASSLGSSLYEQYF.

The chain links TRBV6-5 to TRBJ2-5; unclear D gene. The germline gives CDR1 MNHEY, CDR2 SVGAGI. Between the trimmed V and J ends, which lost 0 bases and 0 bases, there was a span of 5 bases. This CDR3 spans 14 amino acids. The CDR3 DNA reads TGTGCCAGCAGTTACTCGGTATACCAAGAGACCCAGTACTTC. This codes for CASSYSVYQETQYF.

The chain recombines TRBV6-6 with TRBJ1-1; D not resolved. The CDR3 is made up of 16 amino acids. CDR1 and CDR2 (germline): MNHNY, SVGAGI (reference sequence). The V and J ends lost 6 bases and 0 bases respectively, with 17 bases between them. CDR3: CASRALRSPMNTEAFF. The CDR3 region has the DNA TGTGCCAGCAGAGCCCTCAGGAGCCCCATGAACACTGAAGCTTTCTTT.

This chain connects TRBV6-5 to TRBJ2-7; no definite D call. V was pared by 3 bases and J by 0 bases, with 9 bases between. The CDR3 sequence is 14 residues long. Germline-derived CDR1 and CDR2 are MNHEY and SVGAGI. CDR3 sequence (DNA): TGTGCCAGCAGTTATCCCGGTAGCTCCTACGAGCAGTACTTC. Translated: CASSYPGSSYEQYF.